This T cell receptor beta chain is drawn from a study of blood T cell repertoires in COVID-19 (dated by TCRdb to between 2020 and 2021). With respect to the entire study: Samples from collaborators originated in the United States, Italy and Spain and spanned both the acute and convalescent phases of COVID-19. The material from the prospective study consisted of cDNA or gDNA derived from T cells, B-cell-depleted T cells, or PBMCs. Subjects who had been exposed to COVID-19, were actively infected with it, or had recovered from it provided the deeply sampled blood TCRbeta repertoires that made up the dataset. The repertoires were released in a freely available public database intended as a resource for research on the immune response to SARS-CoV-2. The samples were drawn from two sources: the first 160 participants of the ongoing ImmuneRACE study, and 1,000 to 1,500 subjects contributed by 6 global collaborators. Sample metadata almost always included a de-identified subject ID, COVID-19 status, age in years and sex. Where HLA class I and class II types were available, the types were taken from metadata supplied by the sample provider, not from assay-based typing.

In regard to this clone: The clone's antigen remains unknown. No base quality values were provided; no much bigger clone lies one nucleotide off.

The full study reports these points: The quantity of clinical and demographic metadata differed by source and by participant and was supplied without curation.

At one collaborating source in Seattle, patients were enrolled during active infection and were followed longitudinally through the course of disease. The collaborating institutions used their own protocols to collect whole blood in K2EDTA tubes. For TCRbeta analysis, collaborators shipped samples as frozen whole blood, isolated PBMCs, or DNA extracted from either of those sample types. TCRbeta CDR3 regions were amplified from genomic DNA using the immunoSEQ Assay, a bias-controlled multiplex PCR. Under the source paper's analysis protocol: The number of nucleated cells in each sample was estimated by amplification of reference gene primers within the assay. To quantify the absolute abundance of each unique TCRbeta CDR3 rearrangement, sequence reads were collapsed and filtered. Productive Simpson clonality was computed per sample as the square root of Simpson's diversity index over productive rearrangements. TCRdb's version of the immuneACCESS table is confined to in-frame rearrangements and falls short of the full clone set. An unresolved V gene accounts for under half of the shortfall where checked; the remainder is of unknown origin. That table furnishes V, J and clone size, whereas the DNA furnished D and trimming. This sample gives approximately 260,000 clones in total; 90% of them show up just once. The ten biggest clones cover around 1.9% of the sample.

The cysteine opens and the phenylalanine closes a CDR3 of 12 amino acids. Only the CDR3 portion is preserved as DNA: 36 bases, with reading frame beginning at the first base. Trimming takes 3 bases from V and 4 bases from J, and the germline ends sit 10 bases apart. CDR1 DFQATT and CDR2 SNEGSKA were looked up in the germline V gene (reference sequence). Sequencing was performed on peripheral blood. The clonotype was recovered from a woman aged 55-70 years with COVID-19, enrolled during active disease. The V and J genes are TRBV20-1 and TRBJ2-7; a weak D assignment points to TRBD2 (5 bases agree). The CDR3 region reads CSASRGGYEQYF. The nucleotide sequence is given as TGCAGTGCTAGTCGTGGAGGTTACGAGCAGTACTTC.